This TCR beta chain came from a study of T cell repertoires in cytomegalovirus infection. In the study overall: The public TCR beta signatures pointed to both CMV infection and matching HLA type. Broader study findings: Cumulative frequency of public TCR beta families picked out carriers of CMV plus the relevant HLA. In two of eight donors, the top clonotype was HLA-C-restricted CMV-specific.

Only a few counts were recorded for this clonotype. Its matching antigen is unknown. The junction does not match germline at one end; this may be a read error. In germline, CDR1 is SEHNR, CDR2 FQNEAQ (reference sequence). CDR3 size: 14 residues. TCRdb itself ran the reads through MiXCR, one entry per CDR3 protein. The profile covers roughly 200,000 distinct CDR3 sequences, with about a sixth appearing a single time and around 27% taken by the ten largest. The receptor's source is a human donor in good health (CMV status not recorded). Some clones in this sample may be carry-over from other donors' samples. Sequencing input: CD8+ T cells from PBMCs. This sequence joins TRBV7-9 and TRBJ2-2, with D possibly being TRBD2 (6 bases). The CDR3: CASWDSGYTEELFF. CDR3 DNA: TGTGCCAGCTGGGATAGCGGATACACCGAGGAGCTGTTTTTT.